This passage covers 13 T cell receptor beta chains from one sample sequenced in a study of shared clonotypes between healthy human individuals. TCRdb's copy holds only in-frame clones and misses some; the assay was immunoSEQ multiplex PCR. In the table there are about 2.1 million clones, around 93% of which are singletons. Naive CD8 populations comprised CD45RO-negative cells positively selected for CCR7, excluding terminally differentiated effector memory CD45RA+ cells. Sequencing was carried out using naive CD8+ T cells from PBMCs. The receptor source for this set is a young man in good health. Some clones in this sample may be carry-over from other donors' samples.

This chain joins TRBV7-9 and TRBJ2-7, with D maybe TRBD2 (6 bases). Germline V gives CDR1 SEHNR, CDR2 FQNEAQ (reference sequence). V lost 2 bases, J lost 6 bases, and 11 bases lay in between. This CDR3 spans 13 amino acids. The chain's CDR3 is CASSLRLVTEQYF. The CDR3 DNA reads TGTGCCAGCAGCTTAAGACTAGTAACCGAGCAGTACTTC.

The chain carries TRBV13 and TRBJ2-7; 9 nucleotides line up with TRBD2. The CDR3 has 17 residues. With V trimmed by 5 bases and J by 5 bases, 16 bases remained unmatched. Germline V gives CDR1 PRHDT, CDR2 FYEKMQ (reference sequence). The CDR3 spells CASSLRLAAKGIDEQYF. CDR3 in DNA: TGTGCCAGCAGCCTCCGACTAGCGGCCAAGGGGATCGACGAGCAGTACTTC.

The chain recombines TRBV7-9 with TRBJ2-5; D perhaps matches TRBD2 (6 bases). Germline assignment: CDR1 SEHNR and CDR2 FQNEAQ (reference sequence). The V end lost 6 bases, the J end lost 4 bases, and 15 bases lay between the germline ends. This CDR3 region has 14 residues. CDR3 DNA: TGTGCCAGCAGGTCGGGAGATCGTACAGAGACCCAGTACTTC. This translates into CASRSGDRTETQYF.

With regard to this clone: Other DNA sequences in this sample translate to the same CDR3. The chain is built from TRBV9 and TRBJ2-1, with D perhaps TRBD1 (6 bases). The CDR3 runs 17 residues. Between the trimmed V and J ends, which lost 0 bases and 0 bases, there was a span of 13 bases. Germline CDR1 and CDR2: SGDLS and YYNGEE. Written as DNA, the CDR3 is TGTGCCAGCAGCGTAGGAGGGGGTCCTAGCTCCTACAATGAGCAGTTCTTC. It encodes CASSVGGGPSSYNEQFF.

The chain recombines TRBV4-3 with TRBJ2-1, with TRBD2 matching 13 bases. This CDR3 is built from 17 residues. V lost 0 bases, J lost 4 bases, and 3 bases stayed unmatched. Per germline, CDR1 LGHNA and CDR2 YSLEER. CDR3 in DNA: TGCGCCAGCAGCCAAGAGGGGACTAGCGGGAAATACAATGAGCAGTTCTTC. Translated, it gives CASSQEGTSGKYNEQFF.

The rearrangement links TRBV29-1 to TRBJ1-2; no definite D call. V gave up 7 bases and J gave up 5 bases, with 11 bases separating them. Germline V gene data show CDR1 as SQVTM and CDR2 as ANQGSEA. The CDR3 consists of 11 residues. CDR3 nucleotide sequence: TGCAGCGCCCTCACCCTTTATGGCTACACCTTC. Amino acid sequence: CSALTLYGYTF.

J is TRBJ1-1 and V is TRBV7-2; possible D gene TRBD1, 5 bases. This CDR3 has 15 amino acids. Per the germline V gene, CDR1 is SGHTA and CDR2 is FQGNSA. Trimming shortened V by 1 base and J by 1 base, and 10 bases separated the two germline ends. The CDR3 spells CASSLVRGTNTEAFF. The CDR3 DNA is TGTGCCAGCAGCTTAGTACGGGGGACGAACACTGAAGCTTTCTTT.

The chain joins TRBV5-1 to TRBJ2-1; the match to TRBD2 covers 10 bases. This CDR3 region has 14 residues. In germline, CDR1 is SGHRS, CDR2 YFSETQ. J lost 8 bases, V lost 5 bases, and 7 bases had no gene match. The CDR3 DNA sequence: TGCGCCAGCAGGCCCGGGACTAGCGAGCATGAGCAGTTCTTC. This encodes CASRPGTSEHEQFF.

The rearrangement joins TRBV5-6 to TRBJ2-7; 9 bases agree with TRBD2. J lost 0 bases, V lost 9 bases, and 4 bases had no gene match. This CDR3 is built from 13 residues. CDR1 and CDR2 (germline): SGHDT, YYEEEE. The CDR3 is CATASGDSYEQYF. The CDR3, as DNA: TGTGCCACTGCTAGCGGGGACTCCTACGAGCAGTACTTC.

V gene TRBV7-9 combines with J gene TRBJ2-1, with D possibly TRBD2 on 8 matching bases. Trimming left V 5 bases short and J 6 bases short, with 17 bases between. Germline CDR1 SEHNR, CDR2 FQNEAQ (reference sequence). The length of the CDR3 is 15 residues. CDR3 DNA sequence: TGTGCCAGCAGCCCAGGGGGGACTAGACGCAATGAGCAGTTCTTC. Encoded protein: CASSPGGTRRNEQFF. The variable domain in full, completed from reference TRBV7-9 and TRBJ2-1, reads DTGVSQNPRHKITKRGQNVTFRCDPISEHNRLYWYRQTLGQGPEFLTYFQNEAQLEKSRLLSDRFSAERPKGSFSTLEIQRTEQGDSAMYLCASSPGGTRRNEQFFGPGTRLTVL.

The rearrangement joins TRBV7-8 to TRBJ2-7, with D uncertain. Germline V lookup: CDR1 SGHVS, CDR2 FQNEAQ. The V end lost 7 bases, the J end lost 0 bases, and 10 bases lay between the germline ends. This CDR3 region has 13 residues. This CDR3 reads CASMDVYSYEQYF. The CDR3 DNA sequence: TGTGCCAGCATGGACGTCTACTCCTACGAGCAGTACTTC.

The chain uses TRBV9 and TRBJ2-1; 7 positions agree with TRBD1. The V gene's germline CDR1 is SGDLS and CDR2 YYNGEE. J gave up 12 bases and V 0 bases, and 21 bases lay outside the gene matches. The CDR3 length is 18 residues. CDR3 region: CASSVVWWDSRGPDGQFF. Written as DNA, the CDR3 is TGTGCCAGCAGCGTAGTTTGGTGGGACAGCAGGGGACCTGACGGGCAGTTCTTC.

This chain connects TRBV6-5 to TRBJ2-7; 7 positions agree with TRBD1. Trimming at V came to 0 bases and at J to 3 bases, leaving 8 bases not matched to a gene. The CDR3 consists of 16 residues. Germline-derived CDR1 and CDR2 are MNHEY and SVGAGI. CDR3 amino acids: CASSYSSGQAFYEQYF. For the CDR3, the DNA is TGTGCCAGCAGTTACTCGTCCGGACAGGCCTTCTACGAGCAGTACTTC.